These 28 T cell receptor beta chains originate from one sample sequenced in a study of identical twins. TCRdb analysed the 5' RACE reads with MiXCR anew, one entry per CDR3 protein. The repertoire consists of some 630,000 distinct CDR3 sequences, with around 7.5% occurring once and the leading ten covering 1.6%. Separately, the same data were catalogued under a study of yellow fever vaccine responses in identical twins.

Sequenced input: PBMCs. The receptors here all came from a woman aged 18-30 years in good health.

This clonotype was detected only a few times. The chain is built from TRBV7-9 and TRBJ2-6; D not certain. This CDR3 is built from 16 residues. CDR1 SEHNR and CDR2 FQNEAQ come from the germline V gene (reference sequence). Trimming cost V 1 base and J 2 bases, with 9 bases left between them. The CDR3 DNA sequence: TGTGCCAGCAGCTTAGTCAACAGAGCTGGGGCCAACGTCCTGACTTTC. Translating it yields CASSLVNRAGANVLTF.

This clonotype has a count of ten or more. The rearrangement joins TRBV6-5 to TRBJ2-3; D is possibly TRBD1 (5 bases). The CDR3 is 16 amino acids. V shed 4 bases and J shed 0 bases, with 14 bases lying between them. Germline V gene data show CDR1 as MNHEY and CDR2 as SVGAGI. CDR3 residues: CASSSHRPFSTDTQYF. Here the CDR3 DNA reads TGTGCCAGCAGTTCGCACAGGCCATTTAGCACAGATACGCAGTATTTT.

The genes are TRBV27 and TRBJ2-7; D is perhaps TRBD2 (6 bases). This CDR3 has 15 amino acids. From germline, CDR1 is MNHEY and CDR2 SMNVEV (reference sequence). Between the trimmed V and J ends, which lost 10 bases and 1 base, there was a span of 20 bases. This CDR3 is CATAKFRAGSYEQYF. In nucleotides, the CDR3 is TGTGCCACGGCAAAATTTCGGGCGGGATCCTACGAGCAGTACTTC.

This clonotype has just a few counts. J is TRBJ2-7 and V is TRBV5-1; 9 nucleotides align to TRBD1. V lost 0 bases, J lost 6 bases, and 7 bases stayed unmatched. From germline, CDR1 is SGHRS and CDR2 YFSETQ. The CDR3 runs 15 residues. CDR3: CASSLVGTGSGEQYF. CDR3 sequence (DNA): TGCGCCAGCAGCTTGGTAGGGACAGGGAGCGGCGAGCAGTACTTC.

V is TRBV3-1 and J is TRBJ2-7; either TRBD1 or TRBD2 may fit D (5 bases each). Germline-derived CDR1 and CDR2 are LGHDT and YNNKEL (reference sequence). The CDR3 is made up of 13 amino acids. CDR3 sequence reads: CASSLPGPYEQCV. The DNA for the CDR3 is TGTGCCAGCAGCCTACCGGGGCCCTACGAGCAGTGCGTC.

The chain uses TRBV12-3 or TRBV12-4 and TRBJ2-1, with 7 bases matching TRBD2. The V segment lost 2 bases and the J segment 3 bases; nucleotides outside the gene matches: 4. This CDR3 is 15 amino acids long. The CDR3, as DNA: TGTGCCAGCAGTTTACCTAGCGGAAGCTACAATGAGCAGTTCTTC. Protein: CASSLPSGSYNEQFF.

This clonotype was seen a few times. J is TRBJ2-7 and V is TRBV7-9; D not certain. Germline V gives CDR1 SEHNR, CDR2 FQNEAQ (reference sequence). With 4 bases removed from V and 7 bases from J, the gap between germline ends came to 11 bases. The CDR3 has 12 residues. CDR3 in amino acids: CASSSVPGEQYV. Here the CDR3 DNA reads TGTGCCAGCAGCTCAGTCCCGGGTGAGCAGTACGTC.

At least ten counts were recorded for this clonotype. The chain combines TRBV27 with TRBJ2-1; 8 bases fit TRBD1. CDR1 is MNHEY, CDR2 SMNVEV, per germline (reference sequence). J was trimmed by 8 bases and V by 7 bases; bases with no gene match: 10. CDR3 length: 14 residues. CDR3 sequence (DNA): TGTGCCAGCATGAACAGGGGGGCTAGAGATGAGCAGTTCTTC. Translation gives CASMNRGARDEQFF.

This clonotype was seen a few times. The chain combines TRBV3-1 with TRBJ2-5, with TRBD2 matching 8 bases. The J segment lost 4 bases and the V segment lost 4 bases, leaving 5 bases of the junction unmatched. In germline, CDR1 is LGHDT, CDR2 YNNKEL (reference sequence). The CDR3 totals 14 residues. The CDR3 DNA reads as TGTGCCAGCAGCCCTGGACTAGCTCCAGAGACCCAGTACTTC. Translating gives CASSPGLAPETQYF.

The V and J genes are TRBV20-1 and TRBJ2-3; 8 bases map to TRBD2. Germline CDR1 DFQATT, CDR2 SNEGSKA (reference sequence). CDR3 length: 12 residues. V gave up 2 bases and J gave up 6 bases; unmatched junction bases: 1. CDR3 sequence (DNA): TGCAGTGCTAGACCGGGGGGGGATACGCAGTATTTT. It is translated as CSARPGGDTQYF.

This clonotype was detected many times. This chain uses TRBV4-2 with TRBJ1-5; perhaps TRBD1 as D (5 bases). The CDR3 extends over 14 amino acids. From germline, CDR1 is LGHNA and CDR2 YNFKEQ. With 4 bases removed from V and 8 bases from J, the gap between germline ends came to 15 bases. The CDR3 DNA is TGTGCCAGCAGCCCTAGGGGTTCGGGTGAGCCCCAGCATTTT. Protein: CASSPRGSGEPQHF.

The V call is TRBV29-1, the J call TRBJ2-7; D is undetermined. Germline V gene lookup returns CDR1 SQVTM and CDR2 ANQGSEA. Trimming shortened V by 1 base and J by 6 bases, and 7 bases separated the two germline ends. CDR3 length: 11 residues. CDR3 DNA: TGCAGCGTTGAAGTCTTCAGCGAGCAGTACTTC. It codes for CSVEVFSEQYF.

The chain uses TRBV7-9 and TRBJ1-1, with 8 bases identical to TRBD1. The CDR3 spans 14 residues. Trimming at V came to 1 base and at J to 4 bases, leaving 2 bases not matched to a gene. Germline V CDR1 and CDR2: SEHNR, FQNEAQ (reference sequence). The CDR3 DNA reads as TGTGCCAGCAGCTTAGAACAGGGGGTCACTGAAGCTTTCTTT. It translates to CASSLEQGVTEAFF.

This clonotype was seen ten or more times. The CDR3 region is CASRNSGSSYEQYF. CDR3 DNA sequence: TGTGCCAGCAGGAATAGCGGGAGCTCCTACGAGCAGTACTTC. This chain joins TRBV6-2 or TRBV6-3 and TRBJ2-7, with 9 bases identical to TRBD2. J was trimmed by 0 bases and V by 6 bases; bases with no gene match: 3. The CDR3 extends over 14 amino acids. Germline lookup yields CDR1 MNHEY and CDR2 SVGEGT.

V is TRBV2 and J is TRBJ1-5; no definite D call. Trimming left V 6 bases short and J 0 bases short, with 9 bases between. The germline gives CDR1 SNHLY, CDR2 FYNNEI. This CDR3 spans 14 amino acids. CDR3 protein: CASSEILSNQPQHF. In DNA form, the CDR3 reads TGTGCCAGCAGCGAAATACTTAGCAATCAGCCCCAGCATTTT.

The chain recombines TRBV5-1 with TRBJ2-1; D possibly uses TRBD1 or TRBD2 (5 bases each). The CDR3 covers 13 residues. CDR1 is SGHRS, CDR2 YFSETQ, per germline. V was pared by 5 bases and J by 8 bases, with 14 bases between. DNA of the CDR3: TGCGCCAGCAGGTCAGGGACGGTCCATGAGCAGTTCTTC. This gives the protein CASRSGTVHEQFF.

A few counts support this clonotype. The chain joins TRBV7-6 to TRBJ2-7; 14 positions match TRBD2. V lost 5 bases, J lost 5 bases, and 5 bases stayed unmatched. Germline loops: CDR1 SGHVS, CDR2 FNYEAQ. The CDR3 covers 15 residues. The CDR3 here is CASSLRLAGGDEQYF. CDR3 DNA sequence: TGTGCCAGCAGCCTCAGACTAGCGGGAGGGGACGAGCAGTACTTC.

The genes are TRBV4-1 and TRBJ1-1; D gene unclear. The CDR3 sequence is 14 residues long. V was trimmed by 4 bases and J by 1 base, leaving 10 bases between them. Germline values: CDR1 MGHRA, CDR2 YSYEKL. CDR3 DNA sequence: TGCGCCAGCAGCCGACGGGATGGGAACACTGAAGCTTTCTTT. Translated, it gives CASSRRDGNTEAFF.

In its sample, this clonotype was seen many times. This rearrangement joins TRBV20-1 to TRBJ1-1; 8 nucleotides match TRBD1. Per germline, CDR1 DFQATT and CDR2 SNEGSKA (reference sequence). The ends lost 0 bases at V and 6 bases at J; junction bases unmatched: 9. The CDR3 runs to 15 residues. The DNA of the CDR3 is TGCAGTGCTAGAGATGGGAGGACAGGGCAGCCTGAAGCTTTCTTT. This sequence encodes CSARDGRTGQPEAFF.

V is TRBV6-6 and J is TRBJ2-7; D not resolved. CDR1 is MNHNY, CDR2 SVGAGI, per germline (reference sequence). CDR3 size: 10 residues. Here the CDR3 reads CQRRVYEQYV. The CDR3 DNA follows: TGTCAACGTAGAGTCTACGAGCAGTACGTC.

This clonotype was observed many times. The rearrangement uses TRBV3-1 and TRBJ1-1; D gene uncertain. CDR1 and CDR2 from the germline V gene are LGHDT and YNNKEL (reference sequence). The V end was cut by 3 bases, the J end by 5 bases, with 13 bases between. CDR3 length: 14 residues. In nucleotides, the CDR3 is TGTGCCAGCAGCCAGTCCATGCCGATAACTGAAGCTTTCTTT. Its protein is CASSQSMPITEAFF.

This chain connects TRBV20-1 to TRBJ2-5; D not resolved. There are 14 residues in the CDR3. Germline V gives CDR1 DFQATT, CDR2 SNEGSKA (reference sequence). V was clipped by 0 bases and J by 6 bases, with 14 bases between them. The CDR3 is CSARDSGLRKTQYF. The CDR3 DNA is TGCAGTGCTAGAGACTCTGGGCTCCGTAAGACCCAGTACTTC.

CDR3 sequence (DNA): TGTGCCATCGCTTACGGGACATCGACAGATACGCAGTATTTT. Translated, it gives CAIAYGTSTDTQYF. This chain uses TRBV10-3 with TRBJ2-3; perhaps TRBD1 as D (6 bases). The germline CDR1 and CDR2 sequences are ENHRY and SYGVKD. The CDR3 is 14 amino acids. V lost 8 bases, J lost 3 bases, and 15 bases lay in between.

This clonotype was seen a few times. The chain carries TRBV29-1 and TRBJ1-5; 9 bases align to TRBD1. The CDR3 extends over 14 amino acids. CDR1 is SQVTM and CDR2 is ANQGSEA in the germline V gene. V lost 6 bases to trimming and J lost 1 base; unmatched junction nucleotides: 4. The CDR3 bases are TGCAGCGTAAAGGGGACAGGGAGCAATCAGCCCCAGCATTTT. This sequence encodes CSVKGTGSNQPQHF.

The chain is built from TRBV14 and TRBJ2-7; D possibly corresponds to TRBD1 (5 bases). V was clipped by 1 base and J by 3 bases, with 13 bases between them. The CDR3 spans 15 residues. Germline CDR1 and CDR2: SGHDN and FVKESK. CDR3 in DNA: TGTGCCAGCAGCCAAGTTACAGGTTCCTACTACGAGCAGTACTTC. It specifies CASSQVTGSYYEQYF.

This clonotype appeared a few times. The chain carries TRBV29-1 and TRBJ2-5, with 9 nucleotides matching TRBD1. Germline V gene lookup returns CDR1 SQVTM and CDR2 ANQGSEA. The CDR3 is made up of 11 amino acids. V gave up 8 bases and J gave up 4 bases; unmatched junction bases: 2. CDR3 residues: CSLGQGETQYF. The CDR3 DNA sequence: TGCAGCCTGGGACAGGGAGAGACCCAGTACTTC.

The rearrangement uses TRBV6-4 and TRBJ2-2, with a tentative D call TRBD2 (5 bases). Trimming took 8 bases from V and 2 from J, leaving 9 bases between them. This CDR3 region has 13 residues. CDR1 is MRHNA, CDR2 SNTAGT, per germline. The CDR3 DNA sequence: TGTGCCAGCGAGGGCCCAAACACCGGGGAGCTGTTTTTT. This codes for CASEGPNTGELFF.

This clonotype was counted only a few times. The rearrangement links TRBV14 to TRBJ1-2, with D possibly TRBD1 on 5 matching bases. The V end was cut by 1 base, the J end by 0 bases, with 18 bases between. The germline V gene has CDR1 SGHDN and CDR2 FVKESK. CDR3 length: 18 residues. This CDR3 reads CASSQVGYGTQSNYGYTF. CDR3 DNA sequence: TGTGCCAGCAGCCAAGTTGGGTACGGGACCCAATCTAACTATGGCTACACCTTC.